The 20 T cell receptor beta chains below come from one sample, sequenced in a study of CXCR3-negative and CXCR3-positive naive CD8 T cells. Study-wide points: Relative to CXCR3-negative naive cells, CXCR3-positive naive cells had more hydrophobic TRB CDR3s.

The libraries of TRB cDNA were prepared using 5' RACE with UMI labels. No DNA is given; TCRdb re-called the 5' RACE reads and lists each CDR3 protein once. The table for this sample gives tens of thousands of distinct CDR3 sequences. No antigen has been assigned to these receptors. Sequencing was carried out using naive CXCR3+ CD8+ T cells from blood. Stated subset: CD45RO-CCR7+CD27+CD95- naive CD8+ T cells expressing CXCR3 (TNR3+). The receptors shown here come from a human donor in good health. Some clones in this sample may be carry-over from other donors' samples.

The V call is TRBV4-1, the J call TRBJ2-5; TCRdb selects TRBD1, and the lack of DNA leaves this call unchecked. From germline, CDR1 is MGHRA and CDR2 YSYEKL. The CDR3 extends over 15 amino acids. The CDR3 loop is CASSQDFQGGETQYF.

V usage is TRBV11-2 and J usage is TRBJ1-1; TCRdb gives TRBD1 as the D gene, but with no DNA this cannot be confirmed. The CDR3 is 14 residues long. CDR1 SGHAT and CDR2 FQNNGV come from the germline V gene. This CDR3 reads CASSYQGADTEAFF. Drawing the rest from reference TRBV11-2 and TRBJ1-1, the complete variable domain is EAGVAQSPRYKIIEKRQSVAFWCNPISGHATLYWYQQILGQGPKLLIQFQNNGVVDDSQLPKDRFSAERLKGVDSTLKIQPAKLEDSAVYLCASSYQGADTEAFFGQGTRLTVV.

The V and J genes are TRBV20-1 and TRBJ2-2; checking the TCRdb D call of TRBD2 is not possible without DNA. CDR1 and CDR2 from the germline V gene are DFQATT and SNEGSKA (reference sequence). CDR3 length: 16 residues. The CDR3 here is CSARDPTSGDTGELFF.

This chain links TRBV20-1 with TRBJ1-1. Looked up from germline, CDR1 is DFQATT and CDR2 is SNEGSKA (reference sequence). The CDR3 extends over 13 amino acids. CDR3 region: CSASSTANTEAFF.

The V gene is TRBV4-1, the J gene TRBJ2-5. Germline loops: CDR1 MGHRA, CDR2 YSYEKL. The CDR3 extends over 15 amino acids. CDR3 protein: CASSPTRGEQETQYF.

The chain employs TRBV4-1 and TRBJ1-1; TCRdb returns TRBD1, unconfirmable since there is no DNA. The CDR3 contains 13 residues. Germline V CDR1 and CDR2: MGHRA, YSYEKL. The CDR3 sequence: CASSQGRGPEAFF.

The chain uses TRBV28 and TRBJ2-1; with no DNA, the TCRdb D assignment of TRBD1 cannot be verified. Per germline, CDR1 MDHEN and CDR2 SYDVKM. The CDR3 sequence is 13 residues long. The chain's CDR3 is CASSPGAGNEQFF.

The rearrangement joins TRBV27 to TRBJ2-7; TCRdb returns TRBD1, unconfirmable since there is no DNA. The germline CDR1 and CDR2 sequences are MNHEY and SMNVEV (reference sequence). The CDR3 runs 13 residues. This CDR3 is CASSDRDSYEQYF.

The V gene is TRBV27, the J gene TRBJ2-1; TCRdb gives TRBD2 as the D gene, but with no DNA this cannot be confirmed. The germline V gene encodes CDR1 MNHEY and CDR2 SMNVEV (reference sequence). This CDR3 has 12 amino acids. CDR3 in amino acids: CASSFGGNEQFF.

The CDR3 sequence is CASSQDPSGWGNPSGNEQFF. The J gene is TRBJ2-1, the V gene TRBV4-3; TCRdb indicates TRBD1, and absent DNA this call remains unverified. Germline V gene sequence: CDR1 LGHNA, CDR2 YSLEER. This CDR3 region has 20 residues.

This sequence joins TRBV4-3 and TRBJ1-2. The CDR3 runs to 13 residues. In germline, CDR1 is LGHNA, CDR2 YSLEER. The CDR3 protein is CASSQANNYGYTF.

V and J are TRBV12-3 or TRBV12-4 and TRBJ2-1; TCRdb outputs TRBD2, but without DNA this stays unchecked. CDR3 length: 15 residues. The CDR3 loop is CASSWEGLAMNEQFF.

The chain employs TRBV27 and TRBJ2-1; TCRdb's D call of TRBD2 is untestable without DNA. The germline V gene encodes CDR1 MNHEY and CDR2 SMNVEV (reference sequence). CDR3 length equals 19 residues. This CDR3 reads CASIKSGTSPPSSYNEQFF.

This chain links TRBV9 with TRBJ2-7. Germline CDR1 and CDR2: SGDLS and YYNGEE. There are 13 residues in the CDR3. The CDR3 loop is CASSVGAEYEQYF.

V and J are TRBV2 and TRBJ1-1. The germline CDR1 and CDR2 sequences are SNHLY and FYNNEI. The CDR3 runs to 13 residues. The CDR3 is CASSEDPTEGAFF. Drawing the rest from reference TRBV2 and TRBJ1-1, the complete variable domain is EPEVTQTPSHQVTQMGQEVILRCVPISNHLYFYWYRQILGQKVEFLVSFYNNEISEKSEIFDDQFSVERPDGSNFTLKIRSTKLEDSAMYFCASSEDPTEGAFFGQGTRLTVV.

The V and J genes are TRBV7-2 and TRBJ2-1; no DNA is available, so the TRBD2 call from TCRdb remains unchecked. There are 19 residues in the CDR3. Germline V lookup: CDR1 SGHTA, CDR2 FQGNSA. CDR3 sequence: CASSLASRVGLAEGDEQFF.

The rearrangement links TRBV25-1 to TRBJ2-1. The CDR3 loop spans 13 amino acids. Germline values: CDR1 MGHDK, CDR2 SYGVNS. The CDR3 loop is CASSESPMAEQFF.

The chain uses TRBV5-5 and TRBJ2-2. In germline, CDR1 is SGHKS, CDR2 YYEKEE (reference sequence). CDR3 size: 15 residues. CDR3 in amino acids: CASSFIVFGSGELFF.

The chain joins TRBV6-5 to TRBJ2-3; TCRdb outputs TRBD1, but without DNA this stays unchecked. The CDR3 sequence is 16 residues long. Per the germline V gene, CDR1 is MNHEY and CDR2 is SVGAGI. CDR3 loop: CASSYGAGTVTDTQYF.

The V and J genes are TRBV6-6 and TRBJ2-7; the D gene TCRdb calls, TRBD1, cannot be checked with no DNA. The CDR3 totals 14 residues. From germline, CDR1 is MNHNY and CDR2 SVGAGI (reference sequence). The CDR3: CASSSGQGQYEQYF.